The present T cell receptor (beta chain) was sequenced within a study of cytomegalovirus exposure and HLA in healthy donors. V gave up 0 bases and J gave up 3 bases, with 9 bases separating them. In germline, CDR1 is MNHNS, CDR2 SASEGT. The CDR3 loop spans 15 amino acids. This PCR relied on a set of 60 Vbeta primers and 13 Jbeta primers. Assay: immunoSEQ multiplex PCR; the TCRdb copy retains only in-frame clones and omits some. The data contain 100,000 to 150,000 clones, under 80% of them singletons. This clone was seen a handful of times. The V and J genes are TRBV6-1 and TRBJ2-1; the D gene is possibly TRBD2 (5 bases). This sequence originates from a man aged 40-50 years in good health and CMV-seropositive. Input material: PBMCs. The CDR3 sequence is CASSEAYRDYNEQFF. CDR3 DNA: TGTGCCAGCAGTGAAGCCTACCGGGACTACAATGAGCAGTTCTTC.